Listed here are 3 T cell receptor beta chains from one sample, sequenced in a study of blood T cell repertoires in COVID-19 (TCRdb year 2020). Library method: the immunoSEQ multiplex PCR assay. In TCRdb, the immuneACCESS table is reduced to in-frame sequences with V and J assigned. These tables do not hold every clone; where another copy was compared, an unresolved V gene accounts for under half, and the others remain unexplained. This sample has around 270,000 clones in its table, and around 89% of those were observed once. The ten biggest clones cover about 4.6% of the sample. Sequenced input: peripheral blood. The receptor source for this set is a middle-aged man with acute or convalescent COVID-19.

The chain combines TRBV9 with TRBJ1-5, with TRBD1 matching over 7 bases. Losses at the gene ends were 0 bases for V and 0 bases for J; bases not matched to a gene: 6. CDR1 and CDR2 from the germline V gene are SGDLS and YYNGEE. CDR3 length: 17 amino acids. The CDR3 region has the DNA TGTGCCAGCAGCGTAGGGGCGGGACAGCCTAGCAATCAGCCCCAGCATTTT. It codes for CASSVGAGQPSNQPQHF. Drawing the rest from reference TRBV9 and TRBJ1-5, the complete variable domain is DSGVTQTPKHLITATGQRVTLRCSPRSGDLSVYWYQQSLDQGLQFLIQYYNGEERAKGNILERFSAQQFPDLHSELNLSSLELGDSALYFCASSVGAGQPSNQPQHFGDGTRLSIL.

The DNA for the CDR3 is TGTGCCAGCAGTGAATTGGGACAGGGGGGGGAAGCTTTCTTT. Protein product: CASSELGQGGEAFF. The rearrangement joins TRBV2 to TRBJ1-1, with TRBD1 matching 11 bases. The V gene's germline CDR1 is SNHLY and CDR2 FYNNEI. This CDR3 region has 14 residues. V trimming: 2 bases; J trimming: 8 bases; junction bases outside the gene matches: 4.

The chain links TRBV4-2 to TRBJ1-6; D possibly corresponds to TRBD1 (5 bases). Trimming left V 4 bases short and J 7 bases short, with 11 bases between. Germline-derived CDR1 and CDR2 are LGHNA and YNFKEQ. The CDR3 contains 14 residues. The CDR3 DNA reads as TGTGCCAGCAGCCCGCAGGGATACAATTCACCCCTCCACTTT. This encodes CASSPQGYNSPLHF.